This T cell receptor (beta chain) originates from a study of siplizumab effects on memory and regulatory T cells. Some 9.4 x 10^4 TCR templates per sample were sequenced. The assay was immunoSEQ multiplex PCR, and TCRdb's table has in-frame clones only and misses some. In the table there are over 95,000 clones, about 94% of which are singletons. Study outcomes and limitations: With siplizumab, mappable alloreactive CD4+ clones averaged 68.8% Treg-derived, versus less than 30% in controls.

This clone was counted once. What it binds is not known. The CDR3 contains 14 residues. Trimming stripped 8 bases from V and 6 bases from J, with 14 bases between. CDR1 and CDR2 from the germline V gene are ENHRY and SYGVKD. This chain links TRBV10-3 with TRBJ1-6; possible D gene TRBD1, 5 bases. The sequencing input was non-Treg CD4+ T cells sorted from blood. This receptor was obtained from a human donor in good health. The DNA of the CDR3 is TGTGCCATCGGAGCAGAAGGGGCTAATTCACCCCTCCACTTT. The encoded protein is CAIGAEGANSPLHF.